This T cell receptor (beta chain) stems from a study of shared clonotypes between healthy human individuals. A remark on this clone: Its antigen is undetermined.

V was shortened by 2 bases and J by 0 bases, with 15 bases between the two germline ends. In germline, CDR1 is SGHRS, CDR2 YFSETQ. The CDR3 totals 16 residues. Whole-study results and caveats: Naive subsets usually exceeded memory subsets in estimated richness. About 5% was the fraction of naive CD4 clonotypes found shared across four donors.

The assay used deep level. Clones were read by immunoSEQ multiplex PCR, and TCRdb kept only the in-frame ones, dropping some. The repertoire consists of more than 400,000 clones, with around 96% occurring once and the leading ten covering approximately 0.062%. The source of this sequence is a young woman in good health. The gene calls are TRBV5-1 and TRBJ2-7; D remains ambiguous. What was sequenced was naive CD4+ T cells sorted from blood. Subset described: CD45RA+ positively selected. In nucleotides, the CDR3 is TGCGCCAGCAGCTTTGGTCGCCGCCCGAGCTCCTACGAGCAGTACTTC. It is translated as CASSFGRRPSSYEQYF.